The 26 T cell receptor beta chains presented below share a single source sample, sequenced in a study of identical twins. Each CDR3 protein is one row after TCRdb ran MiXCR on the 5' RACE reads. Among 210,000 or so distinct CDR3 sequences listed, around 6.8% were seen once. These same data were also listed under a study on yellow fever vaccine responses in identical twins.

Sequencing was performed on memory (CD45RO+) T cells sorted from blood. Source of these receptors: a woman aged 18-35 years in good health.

Written as DNA, the CDR3 is TGTGCCAGCAGTTCAGACAGGGGTCGGTACTTC. Translated, it gives CASSSDRGRYF. V gene TRBV2 combines with J gene TRBJ2-7; 8 nucleotides align to TRBD1. The V and J ends lost 5 bases and 12 bases, in that order; junction bases with no gene match: 6. Germline CDR1 reads SNHLY; CDR2 reads FYNNEI. The CDR3 contains 11 residues.

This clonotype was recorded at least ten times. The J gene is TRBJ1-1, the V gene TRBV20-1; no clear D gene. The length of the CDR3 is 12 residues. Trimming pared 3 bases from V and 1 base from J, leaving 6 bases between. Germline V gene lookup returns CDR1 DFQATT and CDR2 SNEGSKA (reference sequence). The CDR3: CSASYENTEAFF. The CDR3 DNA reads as TGCAGTGCTAGTTATGAGAACACTGAAGCTTTCTTT.

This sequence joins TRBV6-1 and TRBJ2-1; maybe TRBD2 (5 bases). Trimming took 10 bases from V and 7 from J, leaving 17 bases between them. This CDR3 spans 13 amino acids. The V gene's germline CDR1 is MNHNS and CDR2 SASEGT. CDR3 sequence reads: CATRGPGLNEQFF. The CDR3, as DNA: TGTGCCACCAGAGGGCCGGGGTTGAATGAGCAGTTCTTC.

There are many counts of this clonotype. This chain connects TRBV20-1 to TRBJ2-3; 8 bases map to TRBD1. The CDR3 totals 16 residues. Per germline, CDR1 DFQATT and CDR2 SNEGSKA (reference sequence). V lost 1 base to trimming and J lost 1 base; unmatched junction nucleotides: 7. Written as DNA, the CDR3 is TGCAGTGCTAGAGGGTACAGGGGGATTCGCACAGATACGCAGTATTTT. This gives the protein CSARGYRGIRTDTQYF.

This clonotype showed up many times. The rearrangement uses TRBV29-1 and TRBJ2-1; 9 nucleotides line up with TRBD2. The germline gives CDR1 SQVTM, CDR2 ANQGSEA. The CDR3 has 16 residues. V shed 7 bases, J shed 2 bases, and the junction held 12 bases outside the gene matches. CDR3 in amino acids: CSASGLAGTPYNEQFF. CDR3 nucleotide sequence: TGCAGCGCTTCTGGGCTAGCGGGAACACCCTACAATGAGCAGTTCTTC.

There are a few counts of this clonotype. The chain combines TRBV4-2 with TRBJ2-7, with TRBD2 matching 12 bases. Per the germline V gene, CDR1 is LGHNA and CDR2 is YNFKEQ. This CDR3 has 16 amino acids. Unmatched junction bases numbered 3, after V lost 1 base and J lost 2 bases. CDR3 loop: CASSQVGLAGTYEQYF. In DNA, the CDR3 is TGTGCCAGCAGCCAAGTGGGACTAGCGGGTACCTACGAGCAGTACTTC.

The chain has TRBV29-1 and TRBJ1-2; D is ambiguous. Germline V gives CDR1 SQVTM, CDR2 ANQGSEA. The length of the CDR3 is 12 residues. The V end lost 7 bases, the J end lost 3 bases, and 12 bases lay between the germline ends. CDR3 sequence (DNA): TGCAGCGGGGAAGATACATACTATGGCTACACCTTC. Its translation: CSGEDTYYGYTF.

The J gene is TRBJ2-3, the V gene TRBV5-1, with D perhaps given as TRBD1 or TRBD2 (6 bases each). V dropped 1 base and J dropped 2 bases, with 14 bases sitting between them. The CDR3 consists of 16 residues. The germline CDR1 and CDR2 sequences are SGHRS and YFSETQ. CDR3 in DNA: TGCGCCAGCAGCTTGATGGGGGGCCTAAACACAGATACGCAGTATTTT. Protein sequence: CASSLMGGLNTDTQYF.

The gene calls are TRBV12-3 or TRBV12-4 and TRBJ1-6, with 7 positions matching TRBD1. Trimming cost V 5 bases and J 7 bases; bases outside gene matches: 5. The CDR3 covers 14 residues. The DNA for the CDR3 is TGTGCCAGCAGTCAGGACAGGACCAATTCACCCCTCCACTTT. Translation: CASSQDRTNSPLHF.

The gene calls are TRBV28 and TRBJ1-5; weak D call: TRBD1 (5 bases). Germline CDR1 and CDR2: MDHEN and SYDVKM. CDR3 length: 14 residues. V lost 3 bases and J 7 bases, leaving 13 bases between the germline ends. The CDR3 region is CASSLIGGAQPQHF. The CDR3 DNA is TGTGCCAGCAGTTTGATCGGGGGAGCCCAGCCCCAGCATTTT.

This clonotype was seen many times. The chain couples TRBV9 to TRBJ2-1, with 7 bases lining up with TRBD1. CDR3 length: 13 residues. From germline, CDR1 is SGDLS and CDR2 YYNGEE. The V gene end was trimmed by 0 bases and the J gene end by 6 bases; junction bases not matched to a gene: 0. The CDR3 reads CASSVAGGNEQFF. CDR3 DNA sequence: TGTGCCAGCAGCGTAGCAGGGGGCAATGAGCAGTTCTTC.

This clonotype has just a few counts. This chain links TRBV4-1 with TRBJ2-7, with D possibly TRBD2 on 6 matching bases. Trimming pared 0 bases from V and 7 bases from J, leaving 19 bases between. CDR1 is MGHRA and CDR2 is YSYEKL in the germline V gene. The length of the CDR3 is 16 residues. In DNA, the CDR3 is TGCGCCAGCAGCCAAGATGGGGAGGAGACCCCGGGGGAGCAGTACTTC. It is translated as CASSQDGEETPGEQYF.

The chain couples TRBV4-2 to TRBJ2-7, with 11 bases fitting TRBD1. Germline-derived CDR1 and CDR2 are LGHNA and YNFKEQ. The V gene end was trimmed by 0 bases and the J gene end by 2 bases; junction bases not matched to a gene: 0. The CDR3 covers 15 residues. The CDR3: CASSQEGQGAYEQYF. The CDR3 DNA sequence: TGTGCCAGCAGCCAAGAGGGACAGGGGGCCTACGAGCAGTACTTC.

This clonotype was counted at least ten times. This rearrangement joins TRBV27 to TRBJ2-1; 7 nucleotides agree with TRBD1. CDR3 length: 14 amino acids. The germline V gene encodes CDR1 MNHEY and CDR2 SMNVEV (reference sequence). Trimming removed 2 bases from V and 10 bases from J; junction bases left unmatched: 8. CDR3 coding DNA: TGTGCCAGCAGTTTACTAAGGGGGCGATTGGAGCAGTTCTTC. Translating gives CASSLLRGRLEQFF.

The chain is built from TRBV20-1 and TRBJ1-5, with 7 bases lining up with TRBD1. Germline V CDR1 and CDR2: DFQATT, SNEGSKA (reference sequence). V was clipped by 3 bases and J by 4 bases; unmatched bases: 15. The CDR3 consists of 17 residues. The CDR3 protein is CSARARQGSWKNQPQHF. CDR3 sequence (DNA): TGCAGTGCTAGGGCGCGACAGGGTAGTTGGAAAAATCAGCCCCAGCATTTT.

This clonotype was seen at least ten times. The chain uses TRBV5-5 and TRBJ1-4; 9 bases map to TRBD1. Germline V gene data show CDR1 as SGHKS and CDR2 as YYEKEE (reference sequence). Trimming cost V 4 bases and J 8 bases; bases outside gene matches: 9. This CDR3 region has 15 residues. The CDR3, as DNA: TGTGCCAGCAGCCTGACGGGACAGGGAGAAGAAAAACTGTTTTTT. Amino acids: CASSLTGQGEEKLFF.

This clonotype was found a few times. In nucleotides, the CDR3 is TGTGCCAGCAGTAGGTCCCAAGCTCTGAATCAGCCCCAGCATTTT. This codes for CASSRSQALNQPQHF. J is TRBJ1-5 and V is TRBV2; D remains unclear. Between the trimmed V and J ends, which lost 5 bases and 4 bases, there was a span of 15 bases. There are 15 residues in the CDR3. CDR1 and CDR2 (germline): SNHLY, FYNNEI.

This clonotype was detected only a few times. CDR3 coding DNA: TGTGCCAGCAGGTCGGGGGGCCCATACAATGAGCAGTTCTTC. This codes for CASRSGGPYNEQFF. This chain connects TRBV6-2 or TRBV6-3 to TRBJ2-1, with TRBD2 as a possible D gene (7 bases). CDR1 is MNHEY, CDR2 SVGEGT, per germline. The V and J ends lost 6 bases and 4 bases respectively, with 13 bases between them. The CDR3 length is 14 residues.

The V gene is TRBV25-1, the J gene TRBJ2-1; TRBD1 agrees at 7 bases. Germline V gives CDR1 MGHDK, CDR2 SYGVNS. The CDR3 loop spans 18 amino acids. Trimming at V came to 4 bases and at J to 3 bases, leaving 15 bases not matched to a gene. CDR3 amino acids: CASSATLPGTEIYNEQFF. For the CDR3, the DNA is TGTGCCAGCAGTGCAACCCTACCCGGGACAGAGATCTACAATGAGCAGTTCTTC.

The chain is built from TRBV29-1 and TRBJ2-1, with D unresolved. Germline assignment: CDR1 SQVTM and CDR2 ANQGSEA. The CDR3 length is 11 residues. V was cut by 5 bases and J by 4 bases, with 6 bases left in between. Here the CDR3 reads CSVNRYNEQFF. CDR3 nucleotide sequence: TGCAGCGTTAACAGATACAATGAGCAGTTCTTC.

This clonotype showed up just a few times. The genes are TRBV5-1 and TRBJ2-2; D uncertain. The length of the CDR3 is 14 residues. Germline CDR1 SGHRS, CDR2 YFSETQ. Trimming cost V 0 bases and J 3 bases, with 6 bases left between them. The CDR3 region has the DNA TGCGCCAGCAGCTTGGAAGTGTACACCGGGGAGCTGTTTTTT. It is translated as CASSLEVYTGELFF. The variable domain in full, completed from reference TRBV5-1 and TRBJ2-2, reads KAGVTQTPRYLIKTRGQQVTLSCSPISGHRSVSWYQQTPGQGLQFLFEYFSETQRNKGNFPGRFSGRQFSNSRSEMNVSTLELGDSALYLCASSLEVYTGELFFGEGSRLTVL.

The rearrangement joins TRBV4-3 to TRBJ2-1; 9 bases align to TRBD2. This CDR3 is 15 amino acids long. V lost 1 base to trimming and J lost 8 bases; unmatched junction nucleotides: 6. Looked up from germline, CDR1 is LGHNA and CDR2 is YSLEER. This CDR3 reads CASSQALAGAYEQFF. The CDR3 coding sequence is TGCGCCAGCAGCCAAGCGTTAGCGGGAGCGTATGAGCAGTTCTTC.

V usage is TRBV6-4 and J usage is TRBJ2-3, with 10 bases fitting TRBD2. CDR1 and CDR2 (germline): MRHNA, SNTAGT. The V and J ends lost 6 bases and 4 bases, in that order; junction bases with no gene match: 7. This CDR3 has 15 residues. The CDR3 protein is CASSPSGGAADTQYF. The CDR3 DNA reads TGTGCCAGCAGCCCGAGCGGGGGGGCGGCAGATACGCAGTATTTT.

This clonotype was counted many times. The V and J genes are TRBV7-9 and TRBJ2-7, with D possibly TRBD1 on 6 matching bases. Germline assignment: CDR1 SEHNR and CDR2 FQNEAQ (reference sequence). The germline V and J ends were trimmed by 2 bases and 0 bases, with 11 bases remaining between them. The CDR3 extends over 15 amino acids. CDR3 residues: CASSLSRDTSYEQYF. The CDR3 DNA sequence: TGTGCCAGCAGCTTATCCCGGGACACCTCCTACGAGCAGTACTTC.

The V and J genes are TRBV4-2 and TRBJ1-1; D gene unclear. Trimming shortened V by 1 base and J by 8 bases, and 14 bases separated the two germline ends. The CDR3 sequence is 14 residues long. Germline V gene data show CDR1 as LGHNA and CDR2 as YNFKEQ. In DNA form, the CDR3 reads TGTGCCAGCAGCCAAGGGTTCAGACCCGAAGAAGCTTTCTTT. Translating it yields CASSQGFRPEEAFF.

The CDR3 spells CASSWGGDTQYF. The DNA of the CDR3 is TGTGCCAGCAGTTGGGGGGGTGATACGCAGTATTTT. J is TRBJ2-3 and V is TRBV6-5; 7 bases line up with TRBD2. This CDR3 spans 12 amino acids. The V segment lost 4 bases and the J segment 6 bases; nucleotides outside the gene matches: 1. The V gene's germline CDR1 is MNHEY and CDR2 SVGAGI.